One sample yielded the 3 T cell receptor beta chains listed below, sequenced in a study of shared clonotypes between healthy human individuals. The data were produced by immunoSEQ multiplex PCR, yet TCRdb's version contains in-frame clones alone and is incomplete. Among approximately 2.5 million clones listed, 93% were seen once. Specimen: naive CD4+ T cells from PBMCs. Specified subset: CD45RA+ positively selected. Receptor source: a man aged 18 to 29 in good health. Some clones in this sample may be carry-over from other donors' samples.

CDR3 residues: CASSGRLAGGRETQYF. For the CDR3, the DNA is TGTGCCAGCTCTGGGCGGCTAGCGGGAGGCCGGGAGACCCAGTACTTC. The chain couples TRBV28 to TRBJ2-5; TRBD2 aligns across 11 bases. After removal of 8 bases from V and 5 bases from J, the junction contained 13 bases not matched to a gene. The length of the CDR3 is 16 residues. Germline V CDR1 and CDR2: MDHEN, SYDVKM.

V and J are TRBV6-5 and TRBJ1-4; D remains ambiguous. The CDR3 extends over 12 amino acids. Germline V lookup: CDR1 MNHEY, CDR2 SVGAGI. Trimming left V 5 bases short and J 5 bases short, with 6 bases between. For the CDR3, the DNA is TGTGCCAGCAGTAACACGAATGAAAAACTGTTTTTT. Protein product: CASSNTNEKLFF.

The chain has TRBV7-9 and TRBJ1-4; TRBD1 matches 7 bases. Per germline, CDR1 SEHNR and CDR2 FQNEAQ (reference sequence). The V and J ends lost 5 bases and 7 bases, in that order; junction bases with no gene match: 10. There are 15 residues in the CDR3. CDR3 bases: TGTGCCAGCAGCCCGCGACAGGGTCTCGTTGAAAAACTGTTTTTT. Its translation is CASSPRQGLVEKLFF. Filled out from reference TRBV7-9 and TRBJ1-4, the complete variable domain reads DTGVSQNPRHKITKRGQNVTFRCDPISEHNRLYWYRQTLGQGPEFLTYFQNEAQLEKSRLLSDRFSAERPKGSFSTLEIQRTEQGDSAMYLCASSPRQGLVEKLFFGSGTQLSVL.